This T cell receptor (beta chain) was recovered during a study of blood T cell repertoires in COVID-19. Study-wide context: The samples span acute and convalescent COVID-19 from the United States, Italy and Spain.

The authors' processing: Reference gene primer amplification gave estimated nucleated cell counts. Repertoires were generated with immunoSEQ multiplex PCR, while TCRdb's copy carries only in-frame clones and drops some. V, J and clone size are those of that table, while D and trimming were read from the DNA. Of 75,000 to 95,000 clones listed, 82% are singletons. The CDR3 is made up of 15 amino acids. CDR1 is SGHTS, CDR2 YDEGEE, per germline. V lost 6 bases to trimming and J lost 5 bases, with 17 bases between them. The sample was peripheral blood. This rearrangement joins TRBV5-8 to TRBJ1-4, with no clear D. This sequence originates from a human donor in a cohort sampled during active COVID-19. The CDR3 sequence is CASTSHEDPNEKLFF. The CDR3, as DNA: TGTGCCAGCACCTCCCACGAGGATCCGAATGAAAAACTGTTTTTT.